The 19 T cell receptor beta chains below were found in one sample sequenced in a study of shared clonotypes between healthy human individuals. The assay was immunoSEQ multiplex PCR, and TCRdb's table has in-frame clones only and misses some. Among a few hundred thousand clones, 79% were seen once, and the ten largest hold roughly 12%. Sequences were obtained from PBMCs. These receptors were obtained from a woman in her thirties or forties in good health. Some clones in this sample may be carry-over from other donors' samples.

The CDR3 coding sequence is TGTGCCATCAGTGATCACCCTTGGGGGGGACTCTCCTACGAGCAGTACTTC. Its protein product is CAISDHPWGGLSYEQYF. The chain combines TRBV10-3 with TRBJ2-7, with 7 bases that match TRBD2. The junction had 11 bases not matched to a gene; V was cut back by 3 bases and J by 0 bases. The CDR3 length is 17 residues. CDR1 is ENHRY, CDR2 SYGVKD, per germline.

The chain couples TRBV27 to TRBJ2-7; TRBD1 or TRBD2 may be the D gene (7 bases each). The germline gives CDR1 MNHEY, CDR2 SMNVEV (reference sequence). CDR3 length: 14 residues. V was cut by 6 bases and J by 9 bases, with 21 bases left in between. CDR3 in DNA: TGTGCCAGCAGAATAACAGGGGCCACGGGGGGGCAGTACTTC. Amino acid sequence: CASRITGATGGQYF.

The V call is TRBV7-2, the J call TRBJ2-7; 9 bases line up with TRBD2. Per germline, CDR1 SGHTA and CDR2 FQGNSA. J gave up 4 bases and V 8 bases, and 9 bases lay outside the gene matches. The CDR3 extends over 14 amino acids. CDR3 protein: CASGRTSGPYEQYF. The CDR3 coding sequence is TGTGCCAGCGGTCGAACTAGCGGGCCTTACGAGCAGTACTTC.

This clone showed up many times. The chain joins TRBV10-3 to TRBJ2-2; possibly TRBD1 for D (5 bases). This CDR3 contains 15 residues. The V end lost 8 bases, the J end lost 1 base, and 14 bases lay between the germline ends. The germline V gene has CDR1 ENHRY and CDR2 SYGVKD. The CDR3 loop is CAIRGVGQNTGELFF. CDR3 nucleotide sequence: TGTGCCATCCGTGGGGTAGGACAGAACACCGGGGAGCTGTTTTTT.

This rearrangement joins TRBV5-5 to TRBJ1-4; no clear D. Germline CDR1 and CDR2: SGHKS and YYEKEE (reference sequence). V was cut by 4 bases and J by 4 bases, with 14 bases left in between. CDR3 size: 15 residues. CDR3 sequence (DNA): TGTGCCAGCAGCCGCGTAGCCCGGAATAATGAAAAACTGTTTTTT. Encoded protein: CASSRVARNNEKLFF.

The chain combines TRBV11-2 with TRBJ2-1, with 8 bases lining up with TRBD2. The V and J ends lost 0 bases and 3 bases, in that order; junction bases with no gene match: 10. The CDR3 extends over 18 amino acids. The germline CDR1 and CDR2 sequences are SGHAT and FQNNGV. CDR3 DNA sequence: TGTGCCAGCAGCTTAGAAGGGACTAGTTCGGCCCTCTACAATGAGCAGTTCTTC. Translated, it gives CASSLEGTSSALYNEQFF.

Ten or more counts support this clone. V and J are TRBV2 and TRBJ2-7; 7 bases fit TRBD2. Germline CDR1 is SNHLY and CDR2 is FYNNEI. The CDR3 consists of 14 residues. The V segment lost 4 bases and the J segment 2 bases; nucleotides outside the gene matches: 5. CDR3: CASSVQAGPYEQYF. DNA for the CDR3: TGTGCCAGCAGTGTTCAAGCGGGACCCTACGAGCAGTACTTC.

Ten or more counts support this clone. Since no conserved phenylalanine or tryptophan closes the CDR3, a read error is the likely cause. The DNA is left out, because the CDR3 cannot be placed on it with certainty; the CDR3 is given as TCRdb lists it. The chain has TRBV2 and TRBJ2-7; TRBD1 is taken as the D call from the table, unchecked against the DNA. Germline values: CDR1 SNHLY, CDR2 FYNNEI. Including both end residues, the CDR3 is 13 amino acids long. The CDR3 here is CASSEVGTGEDCL.

The chain links TRBV5-1 to TRBJ2-1; D gene ambiguous. CDR1 is SGHRS and CDR2 is YFSETQ in the germline V gene. The CDR3 totals 15 residues. The V end was cut by 4 bases, the J end by 0 bases, with 11 bases between. DNA of the CDR3: TGCGCCAGCAGCCCGCTGGCTGACTCCTACAATGAGCAGTTCTTC. Translated: CASSPLADSYNEQFF.

The chain combines TRBV10-3 with TRBJ2-7; 9 bases align to TRBD2. With 2 bases clipped from V and 3 bases from J, the junction kept 5 bases outside the gene matches. CDR1 and CDR2 from the germline V gene are ENHRY and SYGVKD. This CDR3 region has 15 residues. As DNA, the CDR3 is TGTGCCATCAGTGAGCGGGCTAGCGGGAACTACGAGCAGTACTTC. Its translation is CAISERASGNYEQYF.

CDR3 bases: TGTGCCAGCTCACCACTGGGAACAGTCGACAATGAGCAGTTCTTC. Its protein product is CASSPLGTVDNEQFF. The chain links TRBV18 to TRBJ2-1; D is unresolved. CDR3 length: 15 amino acids. V lost 1 base and J 5 bases, leaving 12 bases between the germline ends. Germline V gene lookup returns CDR1 KGHSH and CDR2 LQKENI.

The V gene is TRBV19, the J gene TRBJ2-3; 10 bases match TRBD2. Germline V gene sequence: CDR1 LNHDA, CDR2 SQIVND (reference sequence). The CDR3 has 16 residues. J lost 7 bases, V lost 3 bases, and 10 bases had no gene match. The CDR3 protein is CASSILAGEPQNTQYF. For the CDR3, the DNA is TGTGCCAGTAGTATCCTAGCGGGAGAACCACAGAATACGCAGTATTTT.

This clone has just a few counts. CDR3 protein: CASRCYEQYF. In DNA form, the CDR3 reads TGCGCCAGCAGGTGCTACGAGCAGTACTTC. The V gene is TRBV10-2, the J gene TRBJ2-7; D gene unclear. V was cut by 6 bases and J by 3 bases, with 3 bases left in between. Germline V gives CDR1 WSHSY, CDR2 SAAADI. This CDR3 comprises 10 residues.

The rearrangement joins TRBV11-3 to TRBJ2-6; D ambiguous. Germline V lookup: CDR1 SGHNT, CDR2 YENEEA. V shed 4 bases and J shed 0 bases, with 13 bases lying between them. There are 17 residues in the CDR3. The CDR3 DNA follows: TGTGCCAGCAGCTCATCCTACCAAGTCTCTGGGGCCAACGTCCTGACTTTC. Its translation is CASSSSYQVSGANVLTF. Together with reference TRBV11-3 and TRBJ2-6, the CDR3 gives the full variable domain: EAGVVQSPRYKIIEKKQPVAFWCNPISGHNTLYWYLQNLGQGPELLIRYENEEAVDDSQLPKDRFSAERLKGVDSTLKIQPAELGDSAVYLCASSSSYQVSGANVLTFGAGSRLTVL.

The chain has TRBV5-1 and TRBJ2-7; TRBD1 matches at 8 bases. Per the germline V gene, CDR1 is SGHRS and CDR2 is YFSETQ. V lost 2 bases, J lost 9 bases, and 7 bases stayed unmatched. The CDR3 totals 13 residues. The CDR3 sequence is CASSFDRGRGQYF. CDR3 coding DNA: TGCGCCAGCAGCTTTGACAGGGGAAGAGGGCAGTACTTC.

The chain employs TRBV6-5 and TRBJ2-1; no clear D. Trimming left V 8 bases short and J 3 bases short, with 11 bases between. The CDR3 has 13 amino acids. Germline CDR1 MNHEY, CDR2 SVGAGI. CDR3 amino acids: CASQTDHYNEQFF. CDR3 in DNA: TGTGCCAGCCAAACCGACCACTACAATGAGCAGTTCTTC.

CDR3 in DNA: TGTGCCAGCAGCTTGGGGGGGAGCGAGCAGTACTTC. As protein: CASSLGGSEQYF. The chain links TRBV5-6 to TRBJ2-7; D might be TRBD1 or TRBD2, each matching 5 bases. Trimming removed 0 bases at V and 6 bases at J, with 7 bases between. Germline CDR1 and CDR2: SGHDT and YYEEEE. The CDR3 sequence is 12 residues long.

As to this clone: Since a far larger clone is one base different, this is likely a read error. The chain joins TRBV7-9 to TRBJ1-1; D gene uncertain. V gave up 5 bases and J gave up 0 bases, with 7 bases separating them. CDR1 SEHNR and CDR2 FQNEAQ come from the germline V gene (reference sequence). This CDR3 contains 13 residues. CDR3: CASSAQMNTEAFF. CDR3 coding DNA: TGTGCCAGCAGCGCACAGATGAACACTGAAGCTTTCTTT.

This chain links TRBV7-3 with TRBJ2-2; 14 bases are shared with TRBD2. V dropped 4 bases and J dropped 3; count of bases not matched to a gene: 1. Germline-derived CDR1 and CDR2 are SGHTA and FQGTGA. This CDR3 comprises 16 residues. The CDR3 nucleotides read TGTGCCAGCAGCTCGGGACTAGCGGGAGACACCGGGGAGCTGTTTTTT. This sequence encodes CASSSGLAGDTGELFF.